The rows below give T cell receptor beta chains drawn from one sample of a study of cytomegalovirus exposure and HLA in healthy donors. TCRdb's table, derived via immunoSEQ multiplex PCR, lists solely in-frame clones and lacks some. The sample records tens of thousands of clones, roughly 63% being singletons. What was sequenced was PBMCs. These receptors all stem from a woman aged 25-40 years in good health and CMV-seronegative. CDR3s include the opening cysteine and the closing phenylalanine or tryptophan. Each record gives: clone size, D gene, V gene, J gene, CDR3 length, CDR3 protein, CDR3 DNA. The D gene is left open where the match is weak. Clone size, where shown, is once, few, many, or a class for clones that have expanded.

NA,TRBD1,TRBV18,TRBJ1-4,13,CASAGQGEEKLFF,TGTGCCAGCGCGGGACAGGGAGAGGAAAAACTGTTTTTT
NA,TRBD2,TRBV15,TRBJ2-7,16,CATSREAGERVYEQYF,TGTGCCACCAGCAGAGAGGCGGGGGAAAGGGTATACGAGCAGTACTTC
NA,NA,TRBV4-2,TRBJ2-3,18,CASSQGGFRGASTDTQYF,TGTGCCAGCAGCCAAGGAGGGTTCCGGGGGGCGAGCACAGATACGCAGTATTTT
NA,NA,TRBV4-3,TRBJ2-7,16,CASSQDPAGPTYEQYF,TGCGCCAGCAGCCAAGACCCCGCGGGCCCTACCTACGAGCAGTACTTC
few,TRBD1,TRBV10-2,TRBJ1-1,14,CASTAGQLNTEAFF,TGCGCCAGCACCGCGGGACAGCTGAACACTGAAGCTTTCTTT
NA,NA,TRBV30,TRBJ1-5,15,CAWSPGPGSNQPQHF,TGTGCCTGGAGTCCGGGCCCAGGGAGCAATCAGCCCCAGCATTTT
NA,TRBD2,TRBV5-5,TRBJ2-7,14,CASSLGLAGDEQYF,TGTGCCAGCAGCTTGGGACTAGCGGGGGATGAGCAGTACTTC
NA,TRBD2,TRBV2,TRBJ2-1,16,CASSVGGTSGHNEQFF,TGTGCCAGCAGTGTGGGAGGGACTAGCGGACACAATGAGCAGTTCTTC
NA,NA,TRBV18,TRBJ1-2,13,CASSPAELSGYTF,TGTGCCAGCTCACCCGCTGAACTAAGTGGCTACACCTTC
NA,TRBD2,TRBV4-3,TRBJ2-3,18,CASSPSRGGGPRTDTQYF,TGCGCCAGCAGCCCCTCCCGCGGGGGAGGGCCCCGTACAGATACGCAGTATTTT
NA,NA,TRBV18,TRBJ1-4,15,CASSPQSGLNEKLFF,TGTGCCAGCTCACCACAGTCAGGACTTAATGAAAAACTGTTTTTT
NA,NA,TRBV4-2,TRBJ1-2,16,CASSQPGLPGSNGYTF,TGTGCCAGCAGCCAACCCGGGCTGCCGGGAAGTAATGGCTACACCTTC
NA,NA,TRBV9,TRBJ2-3,14,CASSTGVSTDTQYF,TGTGCCAGCAGCACGGGGGTGAGCACAGATACGCAGTATTTT
NA,TRBD1,TRBV6-1,TRBJ1-2,16,CASSELSGTGRYGYTF,TGTGCCAGCAGTGAATTGTCGGGGACAGGGCGGTATGGCTACACCTTC
NA,TRBD2,TRBV5-1,TRBJ2-7,16,CASSSGGLAGRYEQYF,TGCGCCAGCAGCTCCGGGGGACTAGCGGGGAGATACGAGCAGTACTTC
NA,NA,TRBV19,TRBJ2-7,12,CASSIGPYEQYF,TGTGCCAGTAGTATTGGGCCCTACGAGCAGTACTTC
NA,TRBD2,TRBV4-1,TRBJ2-7,15,CASSPHPGLAGEQYF,TGTGCCAGCAGCCCCCATCCGGGACTAGCGGGTGAGCAGTACTTC
NA,NA,TRBV4-1,TRBJ1-4,16,CASSQEGAGTYEKLFF,TGCGCCAGCAGCCAAGAAGGGGCAGGGACTTATGAAAAACTGTTTTTT
NA,NA,TRBV2,TRBJ1-6,12,CASSTRDSPLHF,TGTGCCAGCAGTACCAGGGATTCACCCCTCCACTTT